This T cell receptor beta chain stems from a study of OX40 agonist ivuxolimab in advanced cancers. Broadly, across the study: Ivuxolimab was a fully human IgG2 agonistic monoclonal antibody targeting the costimulatory receptor OX40 (CD134). Among the approximately 50 dose-escalation patients, around 20 had hepatocellular carcinoma, some 15 melanoma, 9 renal cell carcinoma and 9 head and neck cancer. Intravenous ivuxolimab was administered to patients every 2 weeks at six dose levels: 0.01, 0.1, 0.3, 1.5, 3 and 10 mg/kg. A male proportion of nearly 85% and a mean age of about 60 years, ranging from roughly 23 to 90, were recorded for the dose-escalation cohort. The paper covers the monotherapy dose-escalation part of the phase I ivuxolimab trial, which included N of about 56 patients. The purpose of peripheral TCRbeta sequencing was to test whether ivuxolimab changed TCR sequence diversity and led to clonal T-cell expansion. Patients were allowed to have had prior anti-PD-1, anti-PD-L1 or anti-CTLA-4 therapy, and about 40% of the dose-escalation patients had been treated with checkpoint inhibitors. Partial responses were achieved by three dose-escalation patients, of whom one had hepatocellular carcinoma and two had cutaneous melanoma. Beyond this particular receptor, the publication reports: Which antigens the clonally expanded peripheral T cells were specific for was not determined. Low levels of normalized T-cell clonal expansion were also seen in some patients who did not respond. In the 0.1-3.0 mg/kg groups, partial responders had among the lowest normalized peripheral clonal expansion, particularly in CD8+ T cells. After ivuxolimab, more expanded clones were found on average in CD8+ T cells than in CD4+ T cells. Clonal expansion of both CD4+ and CD8+ blood T cells was observed from baseline to week 6 at doses 0.1 to 3.0 mg/kg.

In regard to this clone: This clone's antigen is unknown. There are no base qualities to consult, and no much larger clone falls within one base.

To sequence the TCRbeta CDR3 region, genomic DNA was isolated from the sorted cells. TCRbeta CDR3 regions were sequenced using the immunoSEQ Assay. TCRdb took this table from immuneACCESS and kept in-frame rearrangements with V and J called. Such tables lack part of the clones; where checked against another copy, unresolved V genes explain under half of the gap, and the rest is unexplained. This sample lists more than 65,000 clones; 65% to 90% were detected once. The ten largest clonotypes hold 0.9% to 1.4% of the sample. The trial excluded patients who had a history of autoimmune disease or who were on systemic immunosuppression. Peripheral blood for TCR sequencing was collected from all dose cohorts at baseline, on cycle 4 day 1, and on cycle 7 day 1. The samples were taken from a phase I, first-in-human, multicenter, open-label dose-escalation trial of ivuxolimab. Adults with locally advanced or metastatic melanoma, renal cell, hepatocellular, or head and neck squamous cell carcinoma were enrolled in the trial. Before TCR sequencing, CD4+ and CD8+ T cells were separately sorted from peripheral blood.

The CDR3 sequence holds 15 residues, the cysteine and phenylalanine included. Only CDR3 DNA is held: 45 bases, read in frame from base 1. CDR1 and CDR2, per the germline V gene, are SGHRS and YFSETQ. V drops 1 base and J drops 9 bases, leaving 14 bases in between. The source of this sequence is an adult with an advanced solid tumor such as melanoma, head and neck, liver or kidney cancer. The chain couples TRBV5-1 to TRBJ1-6, and perhaps TRBD1 as D gene, on 6 matching bases. The material was CD4+ or CD8+ T cells sorted from blood, obtained in a trial of the OX40 agonist ivuxolimab. CDR3 region: CASSLIQGRGSPLHF. The sequenced DNA is TGCGCCAGCAGCTTGATTCAGGGCAGGGGTTCACCCCTCCACTTT.